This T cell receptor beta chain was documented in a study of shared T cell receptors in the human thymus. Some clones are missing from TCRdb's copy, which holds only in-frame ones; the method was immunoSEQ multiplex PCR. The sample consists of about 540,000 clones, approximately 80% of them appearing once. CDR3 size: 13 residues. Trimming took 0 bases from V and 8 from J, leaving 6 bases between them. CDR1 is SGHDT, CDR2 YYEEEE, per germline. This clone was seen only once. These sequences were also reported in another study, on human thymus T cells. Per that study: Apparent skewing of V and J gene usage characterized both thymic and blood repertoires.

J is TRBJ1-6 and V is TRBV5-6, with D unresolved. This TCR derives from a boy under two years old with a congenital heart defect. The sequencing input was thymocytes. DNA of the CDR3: TGTGCCAGCAGCTTGGGACTGCATTCACCCCTCCACTTT. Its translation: CASSLGLHSPLHF.